This is a list of T cell receptor beta chains from one sample in a study of T cells in Graves' hyperthyroidism and ophthalmopathy. TCRdb re-called the multiplex PCR reads through MiXCR, storing one row per CDR3 protein. This sample has under 400,000 distinct CDR3 sequences, with 18% found just once. Specimen: blood. Receptors originate from a middle-aged woman with Graves' ophthalmopathy. Each CDR3 is given with its conserved first and last residue. A D gene is named only where the DNA matches it firmly. Some rows mark clone size as missing; the rest say once, few, many or name a class of expanded clone.

J gene: TRBJ1-2
clone size: NA
D gene: TRBD1
V gene: TRBV27
CDR3 protein: CASSTTGGVLHGYTF
CDR3 DNA: TGTGCCAGCAGTACGACAGGGGGCGTGTTGCATGGCTACACCTTC

J gene: TRBJ2-7
clone size: many
D gene: NA
V gene: TRBV10-3
CDR3 protein: CAIADRPPYEQYF
CDR3 DNA: TGTGCCATCGCCGACAGGCCACCGTACGAGCAGTACTTC

J gene: TRBJ1-5
clone size: NA
D gene: TRBD1
V gene: TRBV28
CDR3 protein: CASSQQGFGQPQHF
CDR3 DNA: TGTGCCAGCAGTCAACAGGGGTTCGGGCAGCCCCAGCATTTT

J gene: TRBJ1-5
clone size: many
D gene: NA
V gene: TRBV20-1
CDR3 protein: CSARDSRYSNQPQHF
CDR3 DNA: TGCAGTGCTAGAGACAGTCGCTATAGCAATCAGCCCCAGCATTTT

J gene: TRBJ1-3
clone size: many
D gene: NA
V gene: TRBV24-1
CDR3 protein: CATSEPSGNTIYF
CDR3 DNA: TGTGCCACCAGTGAGCCTTCTGGAAACACCATATATTTT

J gene: TRBJ1-5
clone size: many
D gene: TRBD1
V gene: TRBV6-5
CDR3 protein: CASSQGQFNQPQHF
CDR3 DNA: TGTGCCAGCAGTCAGGGACAGTTCAATCAGCCCCAGCATTTT

J gene: TRBJ1-1
clone size: NA
D gene: NA
V gene: TRBV30
CDR3 protein: CAWTVFGTEAFF
CDR3 DNA: TGTGCCTGGACAGTTTTTGGCACTGAAGCTTTCTTT

J gene: TRBJ2-5
clone size: many
D gene: NA
V gene: TRBV30
CDR3 protein: CAWSVGQGRETQYF
CDR3 DNA: TGTGCCTGGAGTGTAGGGCAGGGTCGGGAGACCCAGTACTTC

J gene: TRBJ1-2
clone size: many
D gene: NA
V gene: TRBV5-1
CDR3 protein: CASSSSDGHYTF
CDR3 DNA: TGCGCCAGCAGCTCTTCCGACGGACATTACACCTTC

J gene: TRBJ2-7
clone size: many
D gene: NA
V gene: TRBV6-5
CDR3 protein: CASSSTTHEQYF
CDR3 DNA: TGTGCCAGCAGTTCCACGACCCACGAGCAGTACTTC

J gene: TRBJ2-5
clone size: NA
D gene: NA
V gene: TRBV10-3
CDR3 protein: CAISSAGPRETQYF
CDR3 DNA: TGTGCCATCAGTTCGGCGGGCCCGAGGGAGACCCAGTACTTC

J gene: TRBJ1-2
clone size: once
D gene: NA
V gene: TRBV6-5
CDR3 protein: CASSYLDAYGYTF
CDR3 DNA: TGTGCCAGCAGTTACCTCGACGCCTATGGCTACACCTTC

J gene: TRBJ1-1
clone size: many
D gene: NA
V gene: TRBV7-3
CDR3 protein: CASSLGSASTEAFF
CDR3 DNA: TGTGCCAGCAGCTTGGGGAGCGCGTCTACTGAAGCTTTCTTT

J gene: TRBJ2-2
clone size: few
D gene: TRBD2
V gene: TRBV2
CDR3 protein: CASSAAGNGELFF
CDR3 DNA: TGTGCCAGCAGTGCAGCGGGAAACGGGGAGCTGTTTTTT

J gene: TRBJ2-6
clone size: many
D gene: TRBD1
V gene: TRBV6-5
CDR3 protein: CASRPGGAGANVLTF
CDR3 DNA: TGTGCCAGCAGACCAGGGGGCGCGGGGGCCAACGTCCTGACTTTC

J gene: TRBJ2-7
clone size: many
D gene: TRBD1
V gene: TRBV28
CDR3 protein: CASSQPGQGLYEQYF
CDR3 DNA: TGTGCCAGCAGTCAACCGGGACAGGGGCTTTACGAGCAGTACTTC

J gene: TRBJ2-7
clone size: many
D gene: TRBD1
V gene: TRBV2
CDR3 protein: CASSRNPGQLVHEQYF
CDR3 DNA: TGTGCCAGCAGCCGCAACCCGGGACAGCTCGTCCACGAGCAGTACTTC

J gene: TRBJ2-2
clone size: many
D gene: NA
V gene: TRBV5-6
CDR3 protein: CASSLVGRTGELFF
CDR3 DNA: TGTGCCAGCAGCTTGGTGGGGAGAACCGGGGAGCTGTTTTTT

J gene: TRBJ2-7
clone size: NA
D gene: NA
V gene: TRBV12-3/TRBV12-4
CDR3 protein: CASTRTEYEQYF
CDR3 DNA: TGTGCCAGCACCCGGACAGAGTACGAGCAGTACTTC